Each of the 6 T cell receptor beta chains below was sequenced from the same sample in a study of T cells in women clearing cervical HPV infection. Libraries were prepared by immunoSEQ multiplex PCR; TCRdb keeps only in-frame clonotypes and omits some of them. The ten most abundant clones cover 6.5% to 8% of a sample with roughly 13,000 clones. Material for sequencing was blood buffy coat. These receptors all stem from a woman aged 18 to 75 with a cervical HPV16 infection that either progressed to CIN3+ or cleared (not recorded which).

CDR3 sequence reads: CASSLGQGIGETQYF. The sequenced CDR3 bases are TGTGCCAGCAGCTTAGGGCAGGGCATAGGCGAGACG. This chain joins TRBV7-2 and TRBJ2-3, with D perhaps matching TRBD1 (5 bases). The read finishes 3 residues shy of the CDR3 end, and the germline J gene is used to complete it. This CDR3 spans 15 amino acids. The V gene's germline CDR1 is SGHTA and CDR2 FQGNSA.

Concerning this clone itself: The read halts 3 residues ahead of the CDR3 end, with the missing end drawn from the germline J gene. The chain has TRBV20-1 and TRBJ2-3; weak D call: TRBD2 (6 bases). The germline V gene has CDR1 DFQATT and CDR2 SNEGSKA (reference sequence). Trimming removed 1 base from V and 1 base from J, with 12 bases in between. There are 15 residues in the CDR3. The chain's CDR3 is CSARVGSSGTDTQYF. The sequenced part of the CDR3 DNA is TGCAGTGCTAGAGTAGGTTCTAGCGGCACAGATACG.

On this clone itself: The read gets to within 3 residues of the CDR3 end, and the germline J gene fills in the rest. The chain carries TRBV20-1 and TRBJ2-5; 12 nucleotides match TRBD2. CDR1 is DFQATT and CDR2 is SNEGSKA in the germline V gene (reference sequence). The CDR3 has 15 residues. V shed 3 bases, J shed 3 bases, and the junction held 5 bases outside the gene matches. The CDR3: CSASLAGGREETQYF. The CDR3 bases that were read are TGCAGTGCTAGTCTAGCGGGGGGGCGCGAAGAGACC.

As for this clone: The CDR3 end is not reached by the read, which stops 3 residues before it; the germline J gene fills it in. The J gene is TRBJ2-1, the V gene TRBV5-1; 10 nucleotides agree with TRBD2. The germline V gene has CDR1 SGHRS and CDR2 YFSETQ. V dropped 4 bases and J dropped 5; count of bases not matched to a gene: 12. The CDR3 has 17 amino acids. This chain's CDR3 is CASSPGAGTSVDNEQFF. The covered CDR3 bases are TGCGCCAGCAGCCCGGGGGCCGGGACTAGCGTCGACAATGAG. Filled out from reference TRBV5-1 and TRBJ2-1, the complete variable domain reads KAGVTQTPRYLIKTRGQQVTLSCSPISGHRSVSWYQQTPGQGLQFLFEYFSETQRNKGNFPGRFSGRQFSNSRSEMNVSTLELGDSALYLCASSPGAGTSVDNEQFFGPGTRLTVL.

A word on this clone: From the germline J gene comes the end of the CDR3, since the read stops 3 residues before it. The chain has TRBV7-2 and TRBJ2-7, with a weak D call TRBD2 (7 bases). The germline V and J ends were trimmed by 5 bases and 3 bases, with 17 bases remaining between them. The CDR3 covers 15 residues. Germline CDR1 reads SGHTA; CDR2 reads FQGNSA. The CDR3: CASSTRGATGYEQYF. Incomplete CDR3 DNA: TGTGCCAGCAGCACACGGGGGGCGACGGGCTACGAG.

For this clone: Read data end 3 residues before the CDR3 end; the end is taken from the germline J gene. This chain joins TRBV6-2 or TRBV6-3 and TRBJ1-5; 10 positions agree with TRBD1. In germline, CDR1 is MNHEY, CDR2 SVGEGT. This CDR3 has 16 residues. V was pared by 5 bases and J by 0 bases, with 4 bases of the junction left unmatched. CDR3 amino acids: CASSHDRGPSNQPQHF. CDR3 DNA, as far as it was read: TGTGCCAGCAGTCACGACAGGGGGCCTAGCAATCAGCCC.